This is a list of T cell receptor beta chains from one sample in a study of cytotoxic CD8 clonotypes in ibrutinib-treated CLL. Method: immunoSEQ multiplex PCR; TCRdb's copy keeps in-frame clones and lacks some. The sample has 190,000 or so clones; about 72% are singletons. Here the sequenced sample was PBMCs, taken after 24 months of ibrutinib treatment. All receptors derive from a human donor with chronic lymphocytic leukemia. Both conserved end residues are part of each CDR3. A D gene is named only where the DNA matches it firmly. The listing skips clone size in some rows; elsewhere it reads once, few, many or a size class.

J gene | V gene | D gene | clone size | CDR3 protein | CDR3 DNA
TRBJ2-3 | TRBV4-3 | . | . | CASSQGNTGITDTQYF | TGCGCCAGCAGCCAAGGTAACACGGGGATCACAGATACGCAGTATTTT
TRBJ2-7 | TRBV11-2 | . | few | CASSKRGRESYEQYF | TGTGCCAGCAGCAAGAGGGGGAGAGAGTCCTACGAGCAGTACTTC
TRBJ1-2 | TRBV5-4 | . | few | CASSHWTESNYGYTF | TGTGCCAGCAGCCACTGGACAGAGTCTAACTATGGCTACACCTTC
TRBJ2-5 | TRBV13 | TRBD2 | . | CASSLFISPMGLNQETQYF | TGTGCCAGCAGCTTATTTATTTCTCCTATGGGACTAAATCAAGAGACCCAGTACTTC
TRBJ2-1 | TRBV13 | TRBD2 | . | CASSFGTTGDNEQFF | TGTGCCAGCAGCTTCGGGACTACCGGTGACAATGAGCAGTTCTTC
TRBJ2-1 | TRBV4-2 | . | few | CASSQAGTYNEQFF | TGTGCCAGCAGCCAAGCGGGGACCTACAATGAGCAGTTCTTC
TRBJ2-7 | TRBV5-1 | . | . | CASSLDSGALSYEQYF | TGCGCCAGCAGCTTAGATAGCGGCGCCCTGTCCTACGAGCAGTACTTC
TRBJ1-3 | TRBV28 | . | once | CASSLIRVGNTIYF | TGTGCCAGCAGTTTAATAAGGGTTGGAAACACCATATATTTT
TRBJ2-3 | TRBV10-3 | . | once | CAISGTGHDTQYF | TGTGCCATCAGTGGAACAGGACACGATACGCAGTATTTT
TRBJ2-7 | TRBV6-6 | TRBD2 | . | CASRATGGSYEQYF | TGTGCCAGCAGAGCTACTGGCGGGAGTTACGAGCAGTACTTC
TRBJ2-7 | TRBV5-6 | . | . | CASSLVRTTYEQYF | TGTGCCAGCAGCTTGGTTCGCACCACTTACGAGCAGTACTTC
TRBJ1-2 | TRBV20-1 | . | . | CSADQGYGYTF | TGCAGTGCGGATCAGGGATATGGCTACACCTTC
TRBJ2-2 | TRBV13 | TRBD2 | few | CASSSTLSGRSTGELFF | TGTGCCAGCAGCTCAACCCTTAGCGGGAGAAGCACCGGGGAGCTGTTTTTT
TRBJ2-7 | TRBV19 | . | . | CASSIGRAGGGEQYF | TGTGCCAGTAGTATCGGTAGGGCCGGAGGGGGCGAGCAGTACTTC
TRBJ2-1 | TRBV9 | TRBD2 | . | CASSVDPPGGSHNEQFF | TGTGCCAGCAGCGTCGATCCGCCGGGCGGGAGTCACAATGAGCAGTTCTTC
TRBJ2-1 | TRBV9 | . | once | CASGPDNEQFF | TGTGCCAGCGGCCCTGACAATGAGCAGTTCTTC
TRBJ2-1 | TRBV27 | TRBD2 | . | CASSLQREYHEQFF | TGTGCCAGCAGTTTGCAGCGGGAGTACCATGAGCAGTTCTTC
TRBJ2-7 | TRBV4-2 | TRBD2 | . | CASSQDEREGHEQYF | TGTGCCAGCAGCCAAGATGAGCGGGAGGGCCACGAGCAGTACTTC
TRBJ2-7 | TRBV7-9 | . | . | CASSETGTPYEQYF | TGTGCCAGCAGCGAGACCGGGACACCCTACGAGCAGTACTTC
TRBJ1-5 | TRBV10-1 | TRBD1 | few | CASSESWDRGFNQPQHF | TGCGCCAGCAGTGAGTCTTGGGACAGGGGATTCAATCAGCCCCAGCATTTT
TRBJ1-5 | TRBV28 | TRBD1 | . | CASSITGGGQPQHF | TGTGCCAGCAGCATAACAGGGGGCGGTCAGCCCCAGCATTTT
TRBJ2-1 | TRBV30 | . | once | CAWRARWSSYNEQFF | TGTGCCTGGAGAGCCAGGTGGAGCTCCTACAATGAGCAGTTCTTC
TRBJ2-6 | TRBV4-2 | TRBD1 | . | CASSQKDRDFSGANVLTF | TGTGCCAGCAGCCAGAAGGACAGGGATTTCTCTGGGGCCAACGTCCTGACTTTC
TRBJ2-2 | TRBV5-6 | TRBD2 | few | CASSLPGRASGELFF | TGTGCCAGCAGCTTACCCGGGAGGGCCTCCGGGGAGCTGTTTTTT
TRBJ2-2 | TRBV7-2 | . | . | CASSLAYTDTGELFF | TGTGCCAGCAGCTTAGCGTACACCGACACCGGGGAGCTGTTTTTT
TRBJ2-1 | TRBV18 | . | . | CASSLGRGHNNEQFF | TGTGCCAGCTCACTCGGGCGGGGGCATAACAATGAGCAGTTCTTC
TRBJ1-2 | TRBV7-9 | . | few | CASSQSGGTDGYTF | TGTGCCAGCAGCCAAAGCGGGGGAACGGATGGCTACACCTTC
TRBJ2-2 | TRBV4-3 | TRBD2 | . | CASSQDYLAGDTGELFF | TGCGCCAGCAGCCAAGATTACCTAGCGGGAGACACCGGGGAGCTGTTTTTT
TRBJ1-1 | TRBV28 | TRBD1 | . | CASSQGGSTEAFF | TGTGCCAGCTCACAGGGGGGATCGACTGAAGCTTTCTTT
TRBJ2-1 | TRBV2 | TRBD2 | . | CASRATSGTYNEQFF | TGTGCCAGCAGAGCCACTAGCGGGACTTACAATGAGCAGTTCTTC
TRBJ2-3 | TRBV7-2 | . | few | CASSSPKRTDTQYF | TGTGCCAGCAGCTCACCAAAGAGGACAGATACGCAGTATTTT
TRBJ2-7 | TRBV7-8 | . | . | CASRTRRGSHEQYF | TGTGCCAGCAGAACCCGTCGGGGCTCCCACGAGCAGTACTTC
TRBJ2-1 | TRBV25-1 | . | . | CASSGPGPPSYNEQFF | TGTGCCAGCAGTGGCCCGGGACCGCCATCCTACAATGAGCAGTTCTTC
TRBJ2-1 | TRBV9 | . | . | CASSVEDSIYNEQFF | TGTGCCAGCAGCGTAGAGGACAGTATCTACAATGAGCAGTTCTTC
TRBJ2-7 | TRBV4-3 | . | . | CASSQLPPETYEQYF | TGCGCCAGCAGCCAACTACCCCCCGAAACCTACGAGCAGTACTTC
TRBJ2-1 | TRBV4-3 | TRBD2 | . | CASSQEGSGGREQFF | TGCGCCAGCAGCCAAGAAGGTTCCGGCGGGAGGGAACAGTTCTTC
TRBJ2-5 | TRBV20-1 | . | . | CSAGGPTDQYF | TGCAGTGCTGGGGGACCCACGGACCAGTACTTC
TRBJ2-5 | TRBV15 | TRBD1 | . | CATSTDPDRAETQYF | TGTGCCACCAGCACAGACCCGGACAGGGCGGAGACCCAGTACTTC
TRBJ1-5 | TRBV4-2 | . | few | CASSLGSQPQHF | TGTGCCAGCAGCCTGGGTTCTCAGCCCCAGCATTTT
TRBJ2-7 | TRBV4-3 | TRBD2 | . | CASSQARGGEQYF | TGCGCCAGCAGCCAGGCGAGGGGAGGGGAGCAGTACTTC
TRBJ2-7 | TRBV28 | . | . | CASSFIWESYEQYF | TGTGCCAGCAGTTTTATTTGGGAATCCTACGAGCAGTACTTC
TRBJ2-3 | TRBV5-1 | TRBD2 | . | CASSPLRGRSTDTQYF | TGCGCCAGCAGCCCTTTGCGCGGGAGGAGCACAGATACGCAGTATTTT
TRBJ2-7 | TRBV5-1 | . | . | CASSSLTGSSYEQYF | TGCGCCAGCAGTTCCCTAACAGGGTCCTCCTACGAGCAGTACTTC
TRBJ2-7 | TRBV19 | . | . | CASSKSRNSYEQYF | TGTGCCAGTAGCAAGTCCAGGAACTCCTACGAGCAGTACTTC
TRBJ2-7 | TRBV11-2 | TRBD2 | . | CASSRISGRANEQYF | TGTGCCAGCAGCCGTATAAGCGGGAGGGCTAACGAGCAGTACTTC